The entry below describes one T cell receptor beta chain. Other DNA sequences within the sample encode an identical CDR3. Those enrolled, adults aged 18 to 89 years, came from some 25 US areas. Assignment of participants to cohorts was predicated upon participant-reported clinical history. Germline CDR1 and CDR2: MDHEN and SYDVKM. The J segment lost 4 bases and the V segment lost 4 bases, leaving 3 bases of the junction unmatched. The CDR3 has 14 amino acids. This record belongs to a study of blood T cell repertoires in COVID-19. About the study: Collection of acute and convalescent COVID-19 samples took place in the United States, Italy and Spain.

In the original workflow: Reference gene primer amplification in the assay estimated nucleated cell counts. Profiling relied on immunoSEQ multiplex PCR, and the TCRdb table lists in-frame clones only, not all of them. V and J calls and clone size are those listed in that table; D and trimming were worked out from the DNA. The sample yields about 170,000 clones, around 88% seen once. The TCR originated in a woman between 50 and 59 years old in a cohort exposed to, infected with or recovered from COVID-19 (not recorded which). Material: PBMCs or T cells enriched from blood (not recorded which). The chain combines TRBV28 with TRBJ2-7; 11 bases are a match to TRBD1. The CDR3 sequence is CASSWTGGSYEQYF. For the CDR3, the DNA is TGTGCCAGCAGTTGGACAGGGGGCTCTTACGAGCAGTACTTC.